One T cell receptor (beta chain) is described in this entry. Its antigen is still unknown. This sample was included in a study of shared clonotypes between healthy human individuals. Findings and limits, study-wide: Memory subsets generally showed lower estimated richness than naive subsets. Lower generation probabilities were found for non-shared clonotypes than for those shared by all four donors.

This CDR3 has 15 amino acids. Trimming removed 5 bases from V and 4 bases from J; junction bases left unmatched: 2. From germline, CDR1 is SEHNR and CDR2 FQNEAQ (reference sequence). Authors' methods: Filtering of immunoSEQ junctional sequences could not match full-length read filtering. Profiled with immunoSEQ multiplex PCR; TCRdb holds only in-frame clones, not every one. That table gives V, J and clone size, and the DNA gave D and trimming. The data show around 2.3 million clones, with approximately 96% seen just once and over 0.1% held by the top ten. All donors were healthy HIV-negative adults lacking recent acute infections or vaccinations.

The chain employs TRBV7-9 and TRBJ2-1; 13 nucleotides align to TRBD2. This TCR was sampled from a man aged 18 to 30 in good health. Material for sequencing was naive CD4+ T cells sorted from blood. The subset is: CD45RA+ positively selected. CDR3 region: CASSRTSGSYNEQFF. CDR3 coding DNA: TGTGCCAGCAGCCGGACTAGCGGGAGTTACAATGAGCAGTTCTTC.